The 16 T cell receptor beta chains below all came from one sample that was sequenced in a study of blood T cell repertoires in COVID-19. Only in-frame clones appear in the TCRdb table, and some are missing; sequencing was by immunoSEQ multiplex PCR. The sample includes roughly 300,000 clones, 88% of them seen just once. The specimen sequenced was peripheral blood. These TCRs come from a man aged 18 to 35 with active or convalescent COVID-19.

This clone has a single count. The J gene is TRBJ2-5, the V gene TRBV24-1, with D possibly being TRBD2 (7 bases). CDR3 size: 13 residues. Trimming left V 9 bases short and J 4 bases short, with 14 bases between. Per the germline V gene, CDR1 is KGHDR and CDR2 is SFDVKD. The CDR3 sequence is CATGEGGRETQYF. The CDR3, as DNA: TGTGCCACCGGGGAGGGGGGTCGAGAGACCCAGTACTTC.

This chain connects TRBV12-3 or TRBV12-4 to TRBJ1-5; D call uncertain. This CDR3 is built from 12 residues. The V end lost 1 base, the J end lost 6 bases, and 4 bases lay between the germline ends. The CDR3 nucleotides read TGTGCCAGCAGTTTAGTCCGTCAGCCCCAGCATTTT. It specifies CASSLVRQPQHF.

The rearrangement links TRBV9 to TRBJ1-1; D gene uncertain. Germline CDR1 SGDLS, CDR2 YYNGEE. CDR3 length: 15 residues. V was cut by 0 bases and J by 3 bases, with 12 bases left in between. The CDR3 DNA reads TGTGCCAGCAGCGTAGGTCTGCAGCGGGACACTGAAGCTTTCTTT. As protein: CASSVGLQRDTEAFF.

The chain recombines TRBV4-1 with TRBJ2-7, with 7 bases lining up with TRBD2. V dropped 1 base and J dropped 4; count of bases not matched to a gene: 7. The CDR3 has 15 amino acids. Germline V gene sequence: CDR1 MGHRA, CDR2 YSYEKL. This CDR3 reads CASSQAPRGMYEQYF. As DNA, the CDR3 is TGCGCCAGCAGCCAAGCCCCGCGGGGGATGTACGAGCAGTACTTC.

Here the CDR3 DNA reads TGTGCCAGCAGCTCGCTACAGGGGGCTGCTTTCTTT. Its protein product is CASSSLQGAAFF. V is TRBV12-3 or TRBV12-4 and J is TRBJ1-1; 9 positions match TRBD1. V dropped 6 bases and J dropped 11; count of bases not matched to a gene: 7. There are 12 residues in the CDR3.

V usage is TRBV24-1 and J usage is TRBJ2-2; the D gene is possibly TRBD1 (5 bases). Trimming removed 7 bases at V and 3 bases at J, with 11 bases between. The germline V gene encodes CDR1 KGHDR and CDR2 SFDVKD. The CDR3 length is 14 residues. CDR3 residues: CATSPGAYTGELFF. The CDR3 nucleotides are TGTGCCACCAGCCCTGGGGCCTACACCGGGGAGCTGTTTTTT.

This clone occurred a few times. V gene TRBV5-6 combines with J gene TRBJ1-2, with D possibly matching TRBD1 (6 bases). The length of the CDR3 is 18 residues. Trimming stripped 0 bases from V and 5 bases from J, with 23 bases between. Germline-derived CDR1 and CDR2 are SGHDT and YYEEEE. The CDR3 protein is CASSLAGQGRGKVYGYTF. The DNA for the CDR3 is TGTGCCAGCAGCTTGGCCGGGCAGGGAAGGGGGAAAGTTTATGGCTACACCTTC.

V is TRBV5-1 and J is TRBJ2-1, with TRBD1 as a possible D gene (5 bases). Between the trimmed V and J ends, which lost 4 bases and 4 bases, there was a span of 9 bases. CDR1 is SGHRS, CDR2 YFSETQ, per germline. The CDR3 consists of 13 residues. CDR3 region: CASSPDSYNEQFF. The CDR3 DNA is TGCGCCAGCAGCCCCGACAGTTACAATGAGCAGTTCTTC.

This clone has only a few counts. CDR3 sequence: CASSEPVNTEAFF. The DNA of the CDR3 is TGCGCCAGCAGTGAGCCGGTTAACACTGAAGCTTTCTTT. V usage is TRBV10-2 and J usage is TRBJ1-1; D is ambiguous. The CDR3 is 13 amino acids. In germline, CDR1 is WSHSY, CDR2 SAAADI. V was trimmed by 2 bases and J by 2 bases, leaving 6 bases between them.

The rearrangement links TRBV18 to TRBJ2-7; TRBD2 aligns across 10 bases. The CDR3 is 16 amino acids. V gave up 3 bases and J gave up 2 bases; unmatched junction bases: 7. The germline CDR1 and CDR2 sequences are KGHSH and LQKENI. The CDR3 DNA sequence: TGTGCCAGCTCACCCAACCCTAGCGGGGGCACCTACGAGCAGTACTTC. It encodes CASSPNPSGGTYEQYF.

The chain joins TRBV7-2 to TRBJ1-1; D is unresolved. Germline CDR1 SGHTA, CDR2 FQGNSA. V lost 1 base and J lost 7, with 4 bases in between. The CDR3 covers 11 residues. CDR3 amino acids: CASSLDSEAFF. The CDR3 DNA reads TGTGCCAGCAGCTTAGATAGTGAAGCTTTCTTT.

The chain has TRBV11-2 and TRBJ1-1, with 7 bases aligning to TRBD1. V was pared by 7 bases and J by 3 bases, with 8 bases of the junction left unmatched. Germline V lookup: CDR1 SGHAT, CDR2 FQNNGV. This CDR3 is 14 amino acids long. The CDR3 region has the DNA TGTGCCAGCAACTACCCGACAGGGTACACTGAAGCTTTCTTT. Its translation: CASNYPTGYTEAFF. Together with reference TRBV11-2 and TRBJ1-1, the CDR3 gives the full variable domain: EAGVAQSPRYKIIEKRQSVAFWCNPISGHATLYWYQQILGQGPKLLIQFQNNGVVDDSQLPKDRFSAERLKGVDSTLKIQPAKLEDSAVYLCASNYPTGYTEAFFGQGTRLTVV.

The chain joins TRBV4-3 to TRBJ1-1; TRBD1 aligns across 9 bases. Germline V gene sequence: CDR1 LGHNA, CDR2 YSLEER. This CDR3 spans 17 amino acids. The V and J ends lost 1 base and 0 bases, in that order; junction bases with no gene match: 6. CDR3: CASSQGTGGLVNTEAFF. DNA for the CDR3: TGCGCCAGCAGCCAAGGAACAGGGGGCTTGGTGAACACTGAAGCTTTCTTT.

V usage is TRBV4-1 and J usage is TRBJ2-3, with D possibly TRBD2 on 6 matching bases. The CDR3 sequence is 16 residues long. Germline lookup yields CDR1 MGHRA and CDR2 YSYEKL. The V end was cut by 1 base, the J end by 10 bases, with 21 bases between. DNA of the CDR3: TGCGCCAGCAGCCAAGTTTATGGAGGGGCCTCAAATCCGCAGTATTTT. Protein: CASSQVYGGASNPQYF.

J is TRBJ1-1 and V is TRBV27; TRBD1 is a possible D gene (6 bases). The V gene lost 2 bases and the J gene lost 8 bases, with 18 bases spanning the gap. Germline CDR1 is MNHEY and CDR2 is SMNVEV (reference sequence). The CDR3 extends over 15 amino acids. The chain's CDR3 is CASSLLDYPRGEAFF. The CDR3 DNA reads as TGTGCCAGCAGTTTACTGGATTACCCAAGGGGGGAAGCTTTCTTT.

V is TRBV5-1 and J is TRBJ1-1; 8 bases align to TRBD1. The germline CDR1 and CDR2 sequences are SGHRS and YFSETQ. This CDR3 region has 14 residues. Unmatched junction bases numbered 1, after V lost 2 bases and J lost 1 base. For the CDR3, the DNA is TGCGCCAGCAGCTTTGGGACAGGGAACACTGAAGCTTTCTTT. It yields the protein CASSFGTGNTEAFF.